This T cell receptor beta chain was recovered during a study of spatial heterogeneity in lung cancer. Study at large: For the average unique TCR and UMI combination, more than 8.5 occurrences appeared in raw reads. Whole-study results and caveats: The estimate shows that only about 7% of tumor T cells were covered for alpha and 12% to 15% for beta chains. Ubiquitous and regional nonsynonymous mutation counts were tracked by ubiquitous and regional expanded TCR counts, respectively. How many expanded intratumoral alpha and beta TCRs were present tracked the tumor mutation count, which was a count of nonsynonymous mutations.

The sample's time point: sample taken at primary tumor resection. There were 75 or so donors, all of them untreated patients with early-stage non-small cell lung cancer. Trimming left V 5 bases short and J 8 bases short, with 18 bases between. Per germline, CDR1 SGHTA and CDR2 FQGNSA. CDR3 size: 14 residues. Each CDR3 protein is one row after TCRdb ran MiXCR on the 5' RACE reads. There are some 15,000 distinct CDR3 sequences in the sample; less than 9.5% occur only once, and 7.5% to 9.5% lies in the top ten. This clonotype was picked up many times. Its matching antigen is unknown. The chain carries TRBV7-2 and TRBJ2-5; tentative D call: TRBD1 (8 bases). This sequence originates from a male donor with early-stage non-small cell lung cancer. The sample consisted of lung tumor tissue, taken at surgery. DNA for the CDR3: TGTGCCAGCAGCCCCCGGACAGGGAGGGCAACCCAGTACTTC. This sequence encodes CASSPRTGRATQYF.